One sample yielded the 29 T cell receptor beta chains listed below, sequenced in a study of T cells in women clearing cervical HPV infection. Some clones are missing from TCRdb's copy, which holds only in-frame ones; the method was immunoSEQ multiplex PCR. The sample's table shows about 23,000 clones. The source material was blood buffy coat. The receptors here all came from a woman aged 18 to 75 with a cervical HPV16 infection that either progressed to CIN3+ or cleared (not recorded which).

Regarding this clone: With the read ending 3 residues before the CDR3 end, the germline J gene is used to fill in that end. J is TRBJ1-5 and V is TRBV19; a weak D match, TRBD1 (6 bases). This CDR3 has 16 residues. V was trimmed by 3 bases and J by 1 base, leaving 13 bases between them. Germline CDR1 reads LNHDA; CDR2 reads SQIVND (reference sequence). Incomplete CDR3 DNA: TGTGCCAGTAGTATCGTCAGGGGTGTCAGCAATCAGCCC. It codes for CASSIVRGVSNQP. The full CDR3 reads CASSIVRGVSNQPQHF.

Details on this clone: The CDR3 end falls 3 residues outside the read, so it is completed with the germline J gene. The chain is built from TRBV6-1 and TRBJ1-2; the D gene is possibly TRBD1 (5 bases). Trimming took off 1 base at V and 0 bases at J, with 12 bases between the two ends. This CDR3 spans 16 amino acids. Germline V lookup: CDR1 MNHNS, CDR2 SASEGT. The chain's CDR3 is CASSEVAGRANYGYTF. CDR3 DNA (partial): TGTGCCAGCAGTGAAGTAGCAGGGAGAGCTAACTATGGC.

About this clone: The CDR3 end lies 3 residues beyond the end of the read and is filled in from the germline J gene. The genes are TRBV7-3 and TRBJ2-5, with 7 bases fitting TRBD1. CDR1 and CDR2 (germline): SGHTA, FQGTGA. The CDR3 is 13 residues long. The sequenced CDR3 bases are TGTGCCAGCAGTGACAGGGCGGCAGATACC. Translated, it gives CASSDRAADT. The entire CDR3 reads CASSDRAADTQYF.

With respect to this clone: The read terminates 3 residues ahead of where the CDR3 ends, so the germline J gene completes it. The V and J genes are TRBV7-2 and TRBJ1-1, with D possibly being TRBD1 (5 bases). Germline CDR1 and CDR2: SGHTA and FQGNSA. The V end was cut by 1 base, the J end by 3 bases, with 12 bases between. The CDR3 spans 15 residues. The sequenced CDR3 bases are TGTGCCAGCAGCTTAGTCAGGGTTTCTGACACTGAA. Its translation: CASSLVRVSDTE. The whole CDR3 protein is CASSLVRVSDTEAFF.

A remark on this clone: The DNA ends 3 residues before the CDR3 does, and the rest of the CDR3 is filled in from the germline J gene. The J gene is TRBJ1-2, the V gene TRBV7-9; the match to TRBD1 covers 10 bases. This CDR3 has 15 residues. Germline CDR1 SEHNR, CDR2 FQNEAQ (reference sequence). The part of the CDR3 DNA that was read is TGTGCCAGCAGCTTAGCGGGACAGGGGACCTACGAC. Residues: CASSLAGQGTYD. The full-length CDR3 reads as CASSLAGQGTYDYTF.

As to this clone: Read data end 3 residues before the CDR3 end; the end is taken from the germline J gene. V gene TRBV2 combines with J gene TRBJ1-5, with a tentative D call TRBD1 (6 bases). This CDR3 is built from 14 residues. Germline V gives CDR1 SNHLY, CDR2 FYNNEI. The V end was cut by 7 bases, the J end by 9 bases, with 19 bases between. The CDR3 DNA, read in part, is TGTGCCAGCAATGGGGGCCTCGGGGGGATGCCC. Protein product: CASNGGLGGMP. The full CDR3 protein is CASNGGLGGMPQHF.

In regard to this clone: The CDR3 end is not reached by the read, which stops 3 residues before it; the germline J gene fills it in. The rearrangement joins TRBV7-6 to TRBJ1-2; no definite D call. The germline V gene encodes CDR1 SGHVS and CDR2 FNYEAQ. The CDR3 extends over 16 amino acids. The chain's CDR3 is CASSLRLAGAVRDYTF. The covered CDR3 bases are TGTGCCAGCAGCTTAAGACTAGCGGGAGCTGTTCGTGAC.

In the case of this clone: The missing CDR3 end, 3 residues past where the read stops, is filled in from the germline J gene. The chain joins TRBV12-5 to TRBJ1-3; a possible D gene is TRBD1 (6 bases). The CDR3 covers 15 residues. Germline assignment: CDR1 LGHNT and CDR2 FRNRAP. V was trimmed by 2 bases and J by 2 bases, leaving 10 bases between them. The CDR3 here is CASGLNRQAGNTIYF. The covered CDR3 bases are TGTGCTAGTGGTTTGAATCGACAGGCTGGAAACACC.

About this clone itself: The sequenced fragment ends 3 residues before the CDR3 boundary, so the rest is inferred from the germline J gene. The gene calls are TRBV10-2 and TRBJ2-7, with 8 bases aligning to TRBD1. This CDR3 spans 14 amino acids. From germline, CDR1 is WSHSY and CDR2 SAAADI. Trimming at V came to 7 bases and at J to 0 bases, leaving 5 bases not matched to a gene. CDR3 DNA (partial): TGCGCCAGCACCCGGGACAGGTTCTCCTACGAG. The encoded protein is CASTRDRFSYE. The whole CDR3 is CASTRDRFSYEQYF.

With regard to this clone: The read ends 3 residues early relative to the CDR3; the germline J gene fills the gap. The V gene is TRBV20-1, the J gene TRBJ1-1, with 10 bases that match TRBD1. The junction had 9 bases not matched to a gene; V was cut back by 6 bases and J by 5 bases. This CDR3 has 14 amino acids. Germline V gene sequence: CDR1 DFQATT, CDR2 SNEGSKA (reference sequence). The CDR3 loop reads CSATKGQGETEAFF. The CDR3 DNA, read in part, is TGCAGTGCAACCAAAGGACAGGGGGAGACTGAA.

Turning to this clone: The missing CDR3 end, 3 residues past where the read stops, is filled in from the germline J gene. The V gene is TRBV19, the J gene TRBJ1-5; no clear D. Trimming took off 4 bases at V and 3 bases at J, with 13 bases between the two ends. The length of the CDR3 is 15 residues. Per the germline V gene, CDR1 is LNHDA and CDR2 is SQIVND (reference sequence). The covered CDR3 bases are TGTGCCAGTAGTACCCGGTCCAGCGTCAATCAGCCC. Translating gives CASSTRSSVNQP. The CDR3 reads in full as CASSTRSSVNQPQHF.

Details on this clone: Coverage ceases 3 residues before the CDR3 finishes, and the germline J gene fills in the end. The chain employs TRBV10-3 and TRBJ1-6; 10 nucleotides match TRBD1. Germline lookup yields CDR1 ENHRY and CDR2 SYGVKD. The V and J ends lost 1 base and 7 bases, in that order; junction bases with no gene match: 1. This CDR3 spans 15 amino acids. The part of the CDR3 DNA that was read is TGTGCCATCAGTGAGTTGGGACAGGGGAATTCACCC. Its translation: CAISELGQGNSP. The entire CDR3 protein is CAISELGQGNSPLHF.

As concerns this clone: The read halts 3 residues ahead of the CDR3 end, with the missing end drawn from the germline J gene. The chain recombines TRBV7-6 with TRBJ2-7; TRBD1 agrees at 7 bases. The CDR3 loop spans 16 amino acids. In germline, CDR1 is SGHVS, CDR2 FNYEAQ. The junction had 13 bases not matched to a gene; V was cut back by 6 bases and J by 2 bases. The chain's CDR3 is CASRPYTQGYPYEQYF. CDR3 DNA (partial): TGTGCCAGCAGACCCTACACACAGGGGTATCCCTACGAG.

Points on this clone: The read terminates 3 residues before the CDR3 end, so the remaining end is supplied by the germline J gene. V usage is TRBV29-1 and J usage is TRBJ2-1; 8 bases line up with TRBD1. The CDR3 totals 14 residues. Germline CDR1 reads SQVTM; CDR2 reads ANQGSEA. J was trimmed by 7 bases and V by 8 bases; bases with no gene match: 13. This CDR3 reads CSFPQGANRNEQFF. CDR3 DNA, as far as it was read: TGCAGCTTCCCTCAGGGGGCGAATAGGAATGAG.

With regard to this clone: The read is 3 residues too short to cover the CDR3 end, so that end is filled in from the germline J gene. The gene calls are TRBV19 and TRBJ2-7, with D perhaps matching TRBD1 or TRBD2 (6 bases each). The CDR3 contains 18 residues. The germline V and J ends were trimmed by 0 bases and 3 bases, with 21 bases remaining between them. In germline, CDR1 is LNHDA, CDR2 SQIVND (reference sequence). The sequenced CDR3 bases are TGTGCCAGTAGTATAGACTTAAGGGGGAGGTGGAGGGACTACGAG. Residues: CASSIDLRGRWRDYE. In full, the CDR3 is CASSIDLRGRWRDYEQYF.

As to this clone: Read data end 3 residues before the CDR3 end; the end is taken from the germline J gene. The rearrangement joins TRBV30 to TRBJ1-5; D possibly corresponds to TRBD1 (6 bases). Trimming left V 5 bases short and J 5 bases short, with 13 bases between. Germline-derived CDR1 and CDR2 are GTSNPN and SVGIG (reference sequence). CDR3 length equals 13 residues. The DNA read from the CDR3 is TGTGCCTGGGAAGGGGGTCAGCATCAGCCC. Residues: CAWEGGQHQP. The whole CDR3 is CAWEGGQHQPQHF.

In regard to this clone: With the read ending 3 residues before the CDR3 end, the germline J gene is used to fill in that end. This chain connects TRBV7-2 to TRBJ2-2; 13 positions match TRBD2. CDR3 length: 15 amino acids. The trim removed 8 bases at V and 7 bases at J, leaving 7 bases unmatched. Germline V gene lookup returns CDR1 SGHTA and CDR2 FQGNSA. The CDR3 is CASPGLAGTGGELFF. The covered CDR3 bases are TGTGCCAGCCCGGGACTAGCGGGGACCGGCGGGGAG.

CDR3 sequence: CAWSEGGGVGYSNQPQHF. The CDR3 DNA, read in part, is TGTGCCTGGAGTGAAGGAGGGGGGGTCGGATATAGCAATCAGCCC. The rearrangement uses TRBV30 and TRBJ1-5; TRBD1 might be the D (6 bases). The CDR3 end is not reached by the read, which stops 3 residues before it; the germline J gene fills it in. V was pared by 1 base and J by 0 bases, with 19 bases between. There are 18 residues in the CDR3. CDR1 is GTSNPN and CDR2 is SVGIG in the germline V gene (reference sequence).

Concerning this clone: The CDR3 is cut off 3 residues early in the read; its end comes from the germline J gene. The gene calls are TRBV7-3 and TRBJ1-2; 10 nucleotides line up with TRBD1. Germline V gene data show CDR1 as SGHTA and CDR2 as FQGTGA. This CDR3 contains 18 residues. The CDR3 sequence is CASSSGQGTRYLTDTYTF. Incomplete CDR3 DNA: TGTGCCAGCAGCTCGGGACAGGGGACCCGATACCTCACAGATACC.

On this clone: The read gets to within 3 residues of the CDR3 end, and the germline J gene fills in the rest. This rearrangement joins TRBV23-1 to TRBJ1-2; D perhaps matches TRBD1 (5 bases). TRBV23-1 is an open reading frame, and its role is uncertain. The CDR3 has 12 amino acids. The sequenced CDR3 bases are TGCGCCAGCAGTCAATATAGCGGGGGG. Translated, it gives CASSQYSGG. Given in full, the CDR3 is CASSQYSGGYTF.

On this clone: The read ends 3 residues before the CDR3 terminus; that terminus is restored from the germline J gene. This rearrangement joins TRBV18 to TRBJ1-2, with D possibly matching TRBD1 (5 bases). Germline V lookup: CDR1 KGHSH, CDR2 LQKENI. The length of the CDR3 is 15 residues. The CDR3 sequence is CASSPPAGGTDTYTF. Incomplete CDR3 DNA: TGTGCCAGCTCACCACCTGCGGGGGGGACGGATACC.

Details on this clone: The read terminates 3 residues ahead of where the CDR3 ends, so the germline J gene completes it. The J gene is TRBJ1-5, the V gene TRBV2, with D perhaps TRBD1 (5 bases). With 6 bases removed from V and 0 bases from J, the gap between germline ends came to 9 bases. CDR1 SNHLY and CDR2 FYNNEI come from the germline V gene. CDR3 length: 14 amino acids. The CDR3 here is CASRGLYSNQPQHF. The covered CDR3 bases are TGTGCCAGCAGGGGACTGTATAGCAATCAGCCC.

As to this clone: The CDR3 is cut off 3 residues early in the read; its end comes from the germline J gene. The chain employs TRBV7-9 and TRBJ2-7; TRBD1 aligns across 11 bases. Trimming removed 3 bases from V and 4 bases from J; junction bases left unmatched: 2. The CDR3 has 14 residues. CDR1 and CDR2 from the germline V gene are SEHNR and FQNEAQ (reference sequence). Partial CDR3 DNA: TGTGCCAGCAGCTTGGGACAGGGGGGATACGAG. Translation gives CASSLGQGGYE. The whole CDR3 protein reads CASSLGQGGYEQYF. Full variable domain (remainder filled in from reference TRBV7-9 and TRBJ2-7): DTGVSQNPRHKITKRGQNVTFRCDPISEHNRLYWYRQTLGQGPEFLTYFQNEAQLEKSRLLSDRFSAERPKGSFSTLEIQRTEQGDSAMYLCASSLGQGGYEQYFGPGTRLTVT.

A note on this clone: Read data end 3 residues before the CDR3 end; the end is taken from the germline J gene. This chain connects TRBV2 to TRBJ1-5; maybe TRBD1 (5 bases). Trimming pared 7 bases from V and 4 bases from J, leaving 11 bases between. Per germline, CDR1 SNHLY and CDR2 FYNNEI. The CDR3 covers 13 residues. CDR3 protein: CASISGRNQPQHF. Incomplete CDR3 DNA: TGTGCCAGCATTTCAGGGAGGAATCAGCCC.

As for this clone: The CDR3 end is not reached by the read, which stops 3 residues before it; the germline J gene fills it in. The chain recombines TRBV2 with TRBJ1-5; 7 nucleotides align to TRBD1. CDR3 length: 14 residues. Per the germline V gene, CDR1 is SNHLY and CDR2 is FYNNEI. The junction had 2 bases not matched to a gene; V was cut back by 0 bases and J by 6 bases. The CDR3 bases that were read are TGTGCCAGCAGTGAAGCGGACAGGAGTCAGCCC. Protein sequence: CASSEADRSQP. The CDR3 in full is CASSEADRSQPQHF.

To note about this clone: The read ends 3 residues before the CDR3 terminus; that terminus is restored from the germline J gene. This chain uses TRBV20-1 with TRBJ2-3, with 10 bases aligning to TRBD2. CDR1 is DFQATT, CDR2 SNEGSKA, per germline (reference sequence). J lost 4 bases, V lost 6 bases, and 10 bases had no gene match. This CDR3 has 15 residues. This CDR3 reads CSAPTSGLRADTQYF. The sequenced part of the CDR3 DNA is TGCAGTGCCCCGACTAGCGGGCTTCGCGCAGATACG.

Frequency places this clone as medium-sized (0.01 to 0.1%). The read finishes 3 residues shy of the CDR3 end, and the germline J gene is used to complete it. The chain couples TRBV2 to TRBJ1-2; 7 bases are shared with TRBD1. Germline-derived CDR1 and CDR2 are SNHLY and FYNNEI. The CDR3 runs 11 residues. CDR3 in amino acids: CASSGTDGYTF. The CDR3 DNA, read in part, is TGTGCCAGCAGCGGGACAGACGGC.

The CDR3 bases that were read are TGCGCCAGCCGATTCCGAGGGGGAACCTACGAG. It encodes CASRFRGGTYE. The whole CDR3 protein reads CASRFRGGTYEQYF. The chain carries TRBV5-1 and TRBJ2-7; maybe TRBD1 (6 bases). The read terminates 3 residues ahead of where the CDR3 ends, so the germline J gene completes it. CDR1 is SGHRS, CDR2 YFSETQ, per germline. The length of the CDR3 is 14 residues. Between the trimmed V and J ends, which lost 7 bases and 2 bases, there was a span of 16 bases.

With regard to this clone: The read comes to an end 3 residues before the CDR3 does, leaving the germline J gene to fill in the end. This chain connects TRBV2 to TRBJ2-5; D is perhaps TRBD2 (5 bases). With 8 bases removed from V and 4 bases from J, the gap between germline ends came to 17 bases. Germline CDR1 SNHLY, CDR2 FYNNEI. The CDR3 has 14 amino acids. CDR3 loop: CASSGSTTIETQYF. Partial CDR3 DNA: TGTGCCAGCTCGGGCTCCACGACTATAGAGACC.